The clone carrying this T cell receptor (beta chain) was seen once. What it recognizes is unknown. Some clones are missing from TCRdb's copy, which holds only in-frame ones; the method was immunoSEQ multiplex PCR. The sample yields roughly 35,000 clones, roughly 94% seen once. Trimming took 0 bases from V and 4 from J, leaving 11 bases between them. This CDR3 has 14 amino acids. CDR1 and CDR2 from the germline V gene are SGHRS and YFSETQ. This entry comes from a study of T cells in tuberculosis. Study observations and caveats: Active tuberculosis alpha repertoires lay closer to GMM-specific TCRs than controls'. Shorter CDR3-alpha in active tuberculosis partly drove smaller distances.

Specified time point: new active TB diagnosis, blood taken before or within 7 days of starting treatment. The V gene is TRBV5-1, the J gene TRBJ2-7; TRBD1 might be the D (7 bases). The clonotype comes from an adult with tuberculosis. Some clones in this sample may be carry-over from other donors' samples. This material consisted of PBMCs, taken at tuberculosis diagnosis. The CDR3 protein is CASSLDAGGYEQYF. The CDR3 DNA is TGCGCCAGCAGCTTGGACGCAGGGGGGTACGAGCAGTACTTC.